A single T cell receptor (beta chain) is shown here with its context. The junction does not match germline at one end; this may be a read error. CDR3 length equals 13 residues. The germline CDR1 and CDR2 sequences are SGHVS and FNYEAQ. These data belong to a study of T cells in Graves' hyperthyroidism and ophthalmopathy. Stability of Graves' hyperthyroidism was defined as absent ophthalmopathy progression within 18 months. Newly diagnosed hyperthyroidism patients aged 18 to 65 years had disease lasting under 2 months. TCR beta CDR3 regions were amplified from RNA. In the first-round RT-PCR of the TCR CDR3, the HTBI primer set was used. TCRdb redid the calling of the multiplex PCR reads with MiXCR, one entry per CDR3 protein. The sample has roughly 100,000 distinct CDR3 sequences; roughly 44% are singletons.

Sequenced material: blood. J is TRBJ2-7 and V is TRBV7-6, with D perhaps matching TRBD2 (5 bases). The TCR comes from a man in his forties or fifties with Graves' hyperthyroidism. The CDR3 DNA sequence: TGTGCCAGCTCACCGGGAAGCTCCCACGAGCAGTACTTC. Protein product: CASSPGSSHEQYF.